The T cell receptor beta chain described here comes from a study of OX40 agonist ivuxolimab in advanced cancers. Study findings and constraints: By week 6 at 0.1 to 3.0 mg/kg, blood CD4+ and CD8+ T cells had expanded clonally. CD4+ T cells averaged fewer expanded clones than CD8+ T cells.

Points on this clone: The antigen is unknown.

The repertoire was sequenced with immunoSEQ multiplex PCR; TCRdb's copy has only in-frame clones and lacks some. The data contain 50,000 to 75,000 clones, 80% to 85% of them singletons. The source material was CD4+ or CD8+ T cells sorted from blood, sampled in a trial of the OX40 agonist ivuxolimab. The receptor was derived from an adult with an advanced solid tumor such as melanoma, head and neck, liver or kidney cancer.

The CDR3 DNA is TGTGCCAGCAGGGTTCCAAGGCACATGAACACTGAAGCTTTCTTT. Residues: CASRVPRHMNTEAFF. This sequence joins TRBV6-1 and TRBJ1-1; no reliable D call. The CDR3 runs to 15 residues. Germline CDR1 and CDR2: MNHNS and SASEGT. Trimming cost V 6 bases and J 0 bases, with 14 bases left between them.